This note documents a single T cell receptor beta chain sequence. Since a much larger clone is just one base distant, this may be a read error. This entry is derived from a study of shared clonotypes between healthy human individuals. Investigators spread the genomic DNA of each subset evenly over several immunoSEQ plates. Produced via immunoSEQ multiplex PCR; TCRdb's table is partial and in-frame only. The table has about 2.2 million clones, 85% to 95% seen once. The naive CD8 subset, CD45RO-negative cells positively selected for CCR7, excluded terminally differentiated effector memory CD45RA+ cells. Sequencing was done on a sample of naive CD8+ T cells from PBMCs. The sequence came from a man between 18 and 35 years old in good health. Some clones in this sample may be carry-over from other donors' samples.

This chain's CDR3 is CASSLGYEQYF. CDR3 nucleotide sequence: TGCGCCAGCAGCCTGGGCTACGAGCAGTACTTC. The chain is built from TRBV4-1 and TRBJ2-7; D uncertain. The germline CDR1 and CDR2 sequences are MGHRA and YSYEKL. The CDR3 contains 11 residues. Trimming removed 4 bases from V and 3 bases from J, with 4 bases in between.